Following are 16 T cell receptor beta chains from one sample sequenced in a study of PD-L1 blockade in urothelial cancer. Produced via immunoSEQ multiplex PCR; TCRdb's table is partial and in-frame only. The data contain under 100,000 clones, around 90% of them singletons. This sample's time point: pretreatment peripheral blood. This specimen was PBMCs, taken around atezolizumab (anti-PD-L1) treatment. These receptors all come from a man between 60 and 75 years old with urothelial cancer.

The rearrangement uses TRBV28 and TRBJ2-7, with D tentatively TRBD1 (6 bases). The CDR3 consists of 15 residues. Trimming removed 2 bases from V and 1 base from J, with 12 bases in between. The germline CDR1 and CDR2 sequences are MDHEN and SYDVKM. Here the CDR3 DNA reads TGTGCCAGCAGTTTAGAGGGGACACTTTCCTACGAGCAGTACTTC. Its translation: CASSLEGTLSYEQYF.

The gene calls are TRBV29-1 and TRBJ2-4, with 8 bases matching TRBD1. V shed 7 bases, J shed 8 bases, and the junction held 10 bases outside the gene matches. Germline CDR1 reads SQVTM; CDR2 reads ANQGSEA. The CDR3 runs to 13 residues. The CDR3 nucleotides are TGCAGCGCGGACGGACAGGGTGGGGACATTCAGTACTTC. Its protein is CSADGQGGDIQYF.

The rearrangement joins TRBV4-2 to TRBJ1-2, with D possibly TRBD1 on 5 matching bases. Deletions cut 0 bases from V and 5 bases from J, with 10 bases between. This CDR3 contains 14 residues. Germline V gives CDR1 LGHNA, CDR2 YNFKEQ. CDR3 DNA: TGTGCCAGCAGCCAAGACGGAACAGGATATGGCTACACCTTC. This gives the protein CASSQDGTGYGYTF.

This chain links TRBV5-1 with TRBJ2-1; 10 nucleotides line up with TRBD2. After removal of 0 bases from V and 15 bases from J, the junction contained 12 bases not matched to a gene. This CDR3 has 15 amino acids. Looked up from germline, CDR1 is SGHRS and CDR2 is YFSETQ. CDR3 in amino acids: CASSLDFWERGGAFF. The CDR3 nucleotides are TGCGCCAGCAGCTTGGATTTTTGGGAGCGGGGGGGTGCGTTCTTC.

The rearrangement links TRBV6-6 to TRBJ2-2; D remains unclear. This CDR3 has 13 residues. Germline values: CDR1 MNHNY, CDR2 SVGAGI (reference sequence). The germline V and J ends were trimmed by 5 bases and 7 bases, with 11 bases remaining between them. The CDR3: CASSPFSFGELFF. In DNA form, the CDR3 reads TGTGCCAGCAGTCCGTTTAGCTTCGGGGAGCTGTTTTTT.

The chain links TRBV27 to TRBJ2-7; TRBD1 agrees at 9 bases. The CDR3 length is 24 residues. The J segment lost 0 bases and the V segment lost 2 bases, leaving 29 bases of the junction unmatched. Per germline, CDR1 MNHEY and CDR2 SMNVEV (reference sequence). The CDR3 protein is CASSLLFIGTGINGGTYHSYEQYF. DNA for the CDR3: TGTGCCAGCAGTTTACTTTTTATTGGGACAGGGATAAATGGCGGGACCTATCACTCCTACGAGCAGTACTTC.

The rearrangement links TRBV5-1 to TRBJ2-5; weak D call: TRBD1 (6 bases). Germline CDR1 and CDR2: SGHRS and YFSETQ. The V and J ends lost 4 bases and 5 bases respectively, with 12 bases between them. This CDR3 contains 13 residues. The CDR3, as DNA: TGCGCCAGCAGCACACAGGGACGGGAGACCCAGTACTTC. Translated, it gives CASSTQGRETQYF.

The V gene is TRBV19, the J gene TRBJ1-1, with D uncertain. With 3 bases removed from V and 3 bases from J, the gap between germline ends came to 8 bases. The CDR3 loop spans 13 amino acids. Germline V gene data show CDR1 as LNHDA and CDR2 as SQIVND (reference sequence). The CDR3 reads CASSMGGDTEAFF. The CDR3 coding sequence is TGTGCCAGTAGTATGGGAGGCGACACTGAAGCTTTCTTT.

This sequence joins TRBV2 and TRBJ1-5, with unresolved D. V dropped 3 bases and J dropped 0 bases, with 3 bases sitting between them. Germline lookup yields CDR1 SNHLY and CDR2 FYNNEI. CDR3 size: 13 residues. For the CDR3, the DNA is TGTGCCAGCAGTGATTATAGCAATCAGCCCCAGCATTTT. Translating it yields CASSDYSNQPQHF.

The chain recombines TRBV19 with TRBJ1-3; TRBD1 might be the D (6 bases). There are 16 residues in the CDR3. Between the trimmed V and J ends, which lost 5 bases and 4 bases, there was a span of 18 bases. Germline V gene sequence: CDR1 LNHDA, CDR2 SQIVND (reference sequence). CDR3 bases: TGTGCCAGTAGTGGTTTATTACAGGGACGGGGAAACACCATATATTTT. Amino acid sequence: CASSGLLQGRGNTIYF. Looking up the rest from reference TRBV19 and TRBJ1-3 gives the full variable domain: DGGITQSPKYLFRKEGQNVTLSCEQNLNHDAMYWYRQDPGQGLRLIYYSQIVNDFQKGDIAEGYSVSREKKESFPLTVTSAQKNPTAFYLCASSGLLQGRGNTIYFGEGSWLTVV.

This rearrangement joins TRBV15 to TRBJ1-1; D is perhaps TRBD1 (6 bases). The CDR3 consists of 13 residues. With 4 bases removed from V and 5 bases from J, the gap between germline ends came to 11 bases. Germline CDR1 and CDR2: LNHNV and YYDKDF (reference sequence). The CDR3 DNA follows: TGTGCCACCAGCACCAGGGGTGGGACTGAAGCTTTCTTT. The encoded protein is CATSTRGGTEAFF.

The gene calls are TRBV2 and TRBJ2-3; 7 nucleotides agree with TRBD2. Germline-derived CDR1 and CDR2 are SNHLY and FYNNEI. With 5 bases clipped from V and 4 bases from J, the junction kept 6 bases outside the gene matches. The CDR3 contains 14 residues. The CDR3 region is CASSPTSVADTQYF. CDR3 in DNA: TGTGCCAGCAGTCCTACTAGCGTCGCAGATACGCAGTATTTT.

J is TRBJ2-7 and V is TRBV29-1; 9 bases match TRBD1. CDR1 and CDR2 (germline): SQVTM, ANQGSEA. The CDR3 has 13 amino acids. With 7 bases clipped from V and 3 bases from J, the junction kept 7 bases outside the gene matches. DNA for the CDR3: TGCAGCGCTGCGACAGGGGGGGACTACGAGCAGTACTTC. Its translation: CSAATGGDYEQYF.

This clone was recorded only once. This rearrangement joins TRBV5-6 to TRBJ1-4; 7 nucleotides match TRBD1. Unmatched junction bases numbered 6, after V lost 0 bases and J lost 7 bases. From germline, CDR1 is SGHDT and CDR2 YYEEEE. This CDR3 is 15 amino acids long. CDR3 residues: CASSLARGKVEKLFF. The CDR3, as DNA: TGTGCCAGCAGCTTGGCCAGGGGGAAGGTTGAAAAACTGTTTTTT.

The rearrangement joins TRBV4-1 to TRBJ1-4, with a tentative D call TRBD1 (6 bases). Deletions cut 1 base from V and 0 bases from J, with 9 bases between. Germline V gene lookup returns CDR1 MGHRA and CDR2 YSYEKL. The CDR3 has 16 amino acids. The CDR3 spells CASSQVWTATNEKLFF. The CDR3 region has the DNA TGCGCCAGCAGCCAAGTGTGGACAGCAACTAATGAAAAACTGTTTTTT.

This chain uses TRBV9 with TRBJ1-5, with TRBD1 as a possible D gene (5 bases). The CDR3 spans 14 residues. The germline CDR1 and CDR2 sequences are SGDLS and YYNGEE. Trimming removed 2 bases at V and 7 bases at J, with 13 bases between. The CDR3 nucleotides read TGTGCCAGCAGCGTTTCGGGGGTTGGGCAGCCCCAGCATTTT. This codes for CASSVSGVGQPQHF.